Below, one T cell receptor beta chain is given with its context. The source of the sample is a study of T cell responses to AZD1222 COVID-19 vaccine. Trimming cost V 2 bases and J 4 bases, with 9 bases left between them. This CDR3 region has 13 residues. Profiled with immunoSEQ multiplex PCR; TCRdb holds only in-frame clones, not every one. The data hold tens of thousands of clones, with about four fifths observed a single time. This clonotype originated in an adult in good health. Sequenced here: peripheral blood, sampled on day 0 of AZD1222 vaccination. This chain links TRBV12-3 or TRBV12-4 with TRBJ2-7; TRBD1 or TRBD2 may be the D gene (6 bases each). The CDR3 protein is CASSLKGGYEQYF. For the CDR3, the DNA is TGTGCCAGCAGTTTAAAGGGGGGATACGAGCAGTACTTC.